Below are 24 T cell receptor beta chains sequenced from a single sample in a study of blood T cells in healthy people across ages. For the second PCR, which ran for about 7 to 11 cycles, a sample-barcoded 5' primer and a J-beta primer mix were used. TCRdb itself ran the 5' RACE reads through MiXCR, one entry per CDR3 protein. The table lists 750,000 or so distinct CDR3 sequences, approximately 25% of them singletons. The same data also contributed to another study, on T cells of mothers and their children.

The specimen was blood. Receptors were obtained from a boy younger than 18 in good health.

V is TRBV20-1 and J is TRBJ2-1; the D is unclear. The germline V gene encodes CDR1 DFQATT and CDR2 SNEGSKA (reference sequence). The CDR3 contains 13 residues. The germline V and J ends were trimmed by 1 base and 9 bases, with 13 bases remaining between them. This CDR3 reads CSARVGPRAEQFF. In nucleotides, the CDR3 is TGCAGTGCTAGAGTTGGGCCTAGGGCTGAGCAGTTCTTC.

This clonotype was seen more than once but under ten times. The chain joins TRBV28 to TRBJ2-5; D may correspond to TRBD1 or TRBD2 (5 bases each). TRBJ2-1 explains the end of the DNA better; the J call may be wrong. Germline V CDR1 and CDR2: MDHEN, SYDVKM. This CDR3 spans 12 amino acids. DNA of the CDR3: TGTGCCACCCGGTCGGGGCCGGGTGAGCAGTTCTTC. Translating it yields CATRSGPGEQFF.

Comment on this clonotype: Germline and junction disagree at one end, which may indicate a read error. The CDR3 is CASSQDQAGIEELFF. CDR3 in DNA: TGTGCCAGCAGCCAAGATCAGGCAGGGATTGAAGAACTGTTTTTT. J is TRBJ1-4 and V is TRBV4-2, with D possibly TRBD1 on 5 matching bases. The CDR3 length is 15 residues. Germline assignment: CDR1 LGHNA and CDR2 YNFKEQ.

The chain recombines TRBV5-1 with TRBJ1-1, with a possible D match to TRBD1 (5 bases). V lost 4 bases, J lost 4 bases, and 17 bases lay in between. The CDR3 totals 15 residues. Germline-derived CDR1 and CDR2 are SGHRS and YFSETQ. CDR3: CASSPGLEGSTEAFF. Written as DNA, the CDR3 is TGCGCCAGCAGCCCGGGACTGGAGGGGAGCACTGAAGCTTTCTTT.

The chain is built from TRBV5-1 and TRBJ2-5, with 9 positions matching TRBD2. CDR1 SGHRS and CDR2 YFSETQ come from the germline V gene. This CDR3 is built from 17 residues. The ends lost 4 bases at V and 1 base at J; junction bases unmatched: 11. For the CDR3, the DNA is TGCGCCAGCAGCCCATTAGCGGGAGCTACCTTCCAAGAGACCCAGTACTTC. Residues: CASSPLAGATFQETQYF.

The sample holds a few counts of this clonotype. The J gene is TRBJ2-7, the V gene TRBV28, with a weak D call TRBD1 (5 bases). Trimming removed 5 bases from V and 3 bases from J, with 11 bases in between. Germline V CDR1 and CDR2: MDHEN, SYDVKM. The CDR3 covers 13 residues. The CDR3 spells CASSGDRIYEQYF. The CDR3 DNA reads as TGTGCCAGCAGTGGCGACAGAATCTACGAGCAGTACTTC.

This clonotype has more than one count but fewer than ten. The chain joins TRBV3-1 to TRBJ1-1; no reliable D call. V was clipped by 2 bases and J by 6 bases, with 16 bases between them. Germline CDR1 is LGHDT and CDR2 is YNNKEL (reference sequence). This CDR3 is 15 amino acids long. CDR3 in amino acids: CASSQTTRGGSEAFF. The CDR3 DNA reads TGTGCCAGCAGCCAAACGACTCGGGGAGGTTCTGAAGCTTTCTTT. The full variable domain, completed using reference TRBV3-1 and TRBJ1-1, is DTAVSQTPKYLVTQMGNDKSIKCEQNLGHDTMYWYKQDSKKFLKIMFSYNNKELIINETVPNRFSPKSPDKAHLNLHINSLELGDSAVYFCASSQTTRGGSEAFFGQGTRLTVV.

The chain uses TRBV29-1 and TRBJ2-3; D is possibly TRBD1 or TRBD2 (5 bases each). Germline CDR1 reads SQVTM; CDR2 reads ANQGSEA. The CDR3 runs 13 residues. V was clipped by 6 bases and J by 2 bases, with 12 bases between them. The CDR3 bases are TGCAGCGTAGGGGACCACCCCACAGATACGCAGTATTTT. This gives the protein CSVGDHPTDTQYF.

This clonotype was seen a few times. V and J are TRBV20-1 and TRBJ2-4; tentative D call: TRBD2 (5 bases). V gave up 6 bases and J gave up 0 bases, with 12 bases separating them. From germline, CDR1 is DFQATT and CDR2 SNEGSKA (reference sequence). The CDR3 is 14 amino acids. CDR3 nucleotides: TGCAGTGCCCCCAGGACTGCAGCCAAAAACATTCAGTACTTC. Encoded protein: CSAPRTAAKNIQYF.

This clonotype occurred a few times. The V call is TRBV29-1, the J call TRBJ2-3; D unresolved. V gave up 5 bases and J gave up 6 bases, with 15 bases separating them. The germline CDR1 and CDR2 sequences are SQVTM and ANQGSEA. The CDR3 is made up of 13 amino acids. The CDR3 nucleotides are TGCAGCGTTAAGACGGTCTTCGGGGATACGCAGTATTTT. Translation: CSVKTVFGDTQYF.

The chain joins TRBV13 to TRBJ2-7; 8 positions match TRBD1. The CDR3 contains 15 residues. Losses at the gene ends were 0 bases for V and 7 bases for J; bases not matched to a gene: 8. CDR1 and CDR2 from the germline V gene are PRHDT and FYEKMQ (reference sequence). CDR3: CASSLGFDRGREQYF. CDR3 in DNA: TGTGCCAGCAGCTTAGGCTTCGACAGGGGCCGGGAGCAGTACTTC.

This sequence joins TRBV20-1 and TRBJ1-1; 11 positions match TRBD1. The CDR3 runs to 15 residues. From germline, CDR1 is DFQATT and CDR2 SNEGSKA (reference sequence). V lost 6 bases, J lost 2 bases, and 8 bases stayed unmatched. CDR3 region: CSALPGTGGNTEAFF. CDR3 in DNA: TGCAGTGCCCTACCGGGGACAGGGGGAAACACTGAAGCTTTCTTT.

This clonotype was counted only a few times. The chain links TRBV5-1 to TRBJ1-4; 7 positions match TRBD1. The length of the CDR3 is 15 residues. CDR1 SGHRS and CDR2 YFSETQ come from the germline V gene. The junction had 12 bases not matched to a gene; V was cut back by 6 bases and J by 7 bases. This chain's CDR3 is CASTEWGQPIEKLFF. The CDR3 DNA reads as TGCGCCAGCACTGAATGGGGACAGCCGATTGAAAAACTGTTTTTT.

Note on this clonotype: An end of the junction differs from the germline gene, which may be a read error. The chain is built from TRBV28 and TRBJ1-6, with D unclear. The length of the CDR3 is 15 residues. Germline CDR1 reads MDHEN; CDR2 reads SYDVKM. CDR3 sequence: CASARPLYEHSPLLF. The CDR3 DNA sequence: TGTGCCAGCGCAAGGCCTTTATATGAGCATTCACCTCTCCTCTTT.

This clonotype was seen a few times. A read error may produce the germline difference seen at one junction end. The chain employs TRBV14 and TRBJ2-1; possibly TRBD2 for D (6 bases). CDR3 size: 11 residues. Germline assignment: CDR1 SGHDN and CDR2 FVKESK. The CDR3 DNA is TGTGCCAGCAGCCAAGAGCGGGGAGCGGTCTTC. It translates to CASSQERGAVF.

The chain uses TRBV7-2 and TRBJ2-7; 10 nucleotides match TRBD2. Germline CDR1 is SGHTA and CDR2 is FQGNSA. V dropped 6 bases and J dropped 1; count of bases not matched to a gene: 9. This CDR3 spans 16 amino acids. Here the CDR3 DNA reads TGTGCCAGCAGTTTTCTAGCGGGAGTGGGGTCCTACGAGCAGTACTTC. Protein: CASSFLAGVGSYEQYF. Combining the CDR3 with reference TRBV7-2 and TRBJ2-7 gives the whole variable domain GAGVSQSPSNKVTEKGKDVELRCDPISGHTALYWYRQSLGQGLEFLIYFQGNSAPDKSGLPSDRFSAERTGGSVSTLTIQRTQQEDSAVYLCASSFLAGVGSYEQYFGPGTRLTVT.

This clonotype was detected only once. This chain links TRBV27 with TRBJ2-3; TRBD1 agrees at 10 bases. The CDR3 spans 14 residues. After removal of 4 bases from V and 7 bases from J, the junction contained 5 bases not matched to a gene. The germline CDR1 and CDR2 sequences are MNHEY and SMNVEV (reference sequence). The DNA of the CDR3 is TGTGCCAGCAGTTCCGGGACAGGGGAGTATACGCAGTATTTT. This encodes CASSSGTGEYTQYF.

CDR3 protein: CASSTGRGTDGYTF. The CDR3 DNA reads TGTGCCAGCAGCACCGGTCGGGGGACAGATGGCTACACCTTC. The rearrangement uses TRBV13 and TRBJ1-2; 7 nucleotides agree with TRBD1. The germline CDR1 and CDR2 sequences are PRHDT and FYEKMQ (reference sequence). This CDR3 comprises 14 residues. The V gene end was trimmed by 5 bases and the J gene end by 6 bases; junction bases not matched to a gene: 9.

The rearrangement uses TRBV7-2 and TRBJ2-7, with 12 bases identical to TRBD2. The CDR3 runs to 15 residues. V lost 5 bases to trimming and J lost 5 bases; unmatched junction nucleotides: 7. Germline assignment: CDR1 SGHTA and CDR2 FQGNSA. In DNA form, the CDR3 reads TGTGCCAGCAGCCCCCCCGGACTAGCGGGACACGAGCAGTACTTC. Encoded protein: CASSPPGLAGHEQYF.

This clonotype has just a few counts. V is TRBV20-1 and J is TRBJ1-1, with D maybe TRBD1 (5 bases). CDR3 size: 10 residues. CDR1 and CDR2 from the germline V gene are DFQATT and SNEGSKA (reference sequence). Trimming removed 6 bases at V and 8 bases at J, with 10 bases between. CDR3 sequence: CSARGLEAFF. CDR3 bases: TGCAGTGCAAGGGGACTGGAAGCTTTCTTT.

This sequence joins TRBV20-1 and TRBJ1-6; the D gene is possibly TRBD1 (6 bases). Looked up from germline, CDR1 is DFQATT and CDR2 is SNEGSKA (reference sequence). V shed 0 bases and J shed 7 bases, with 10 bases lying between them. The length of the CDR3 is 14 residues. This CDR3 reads CSAREGQTNSPLHF. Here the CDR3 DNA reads TGCAGTGCTAGAGAAGGACAGACCAATTCACCCCTCCACTTT.

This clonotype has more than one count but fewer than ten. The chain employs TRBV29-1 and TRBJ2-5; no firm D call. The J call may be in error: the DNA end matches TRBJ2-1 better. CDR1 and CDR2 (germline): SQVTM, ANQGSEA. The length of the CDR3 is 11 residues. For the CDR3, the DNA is TGCAGCGGGCTTTCTCTCAATGAGCAGTTCTTC. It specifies CSGLSLNEQFF.

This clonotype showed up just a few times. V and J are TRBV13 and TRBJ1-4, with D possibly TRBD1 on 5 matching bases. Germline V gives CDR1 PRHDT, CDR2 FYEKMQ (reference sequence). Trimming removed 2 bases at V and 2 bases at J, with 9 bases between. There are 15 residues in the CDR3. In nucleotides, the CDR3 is TGTGCCAGCAGCTTATCGGGGCCGACTAATGAAAAACTGTTTTTT. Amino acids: CASSLSGPTNEKLFF.

The CDR3 coding sequence is TGTGCCAGCACATTCTATCCCGGGGCCGATCATGGCTACACCTTC. Amino acids: CASTFYPGADHGYTF. The J gene is TRBJ1-2, the V gene TRBV28; a possible D gene is TRBD1 (5 bases). The CDR3 runs to 15 residues. V lost 7 bases and J lost 6, with 21 bases in between. Germline lookup yields CDR1 MDHEN and CDR2 SYDVKM.